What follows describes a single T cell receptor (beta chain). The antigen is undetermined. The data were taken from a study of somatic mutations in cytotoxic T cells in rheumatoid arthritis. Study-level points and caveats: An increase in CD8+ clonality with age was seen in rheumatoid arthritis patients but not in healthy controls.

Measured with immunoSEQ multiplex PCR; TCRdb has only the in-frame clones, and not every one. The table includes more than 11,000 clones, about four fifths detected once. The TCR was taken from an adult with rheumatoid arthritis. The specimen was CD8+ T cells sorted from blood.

The CDR3 loop reads CASSETPGTRLFYGYTF. Written as DNA, the CDR3 is TGTGCCAGCAGTGAAACACCCGGGACAAGGTTATTTTATGGCTACACCTTC. The gene calls are TRBV27 and TRBJ1-2, with D perhaps TRBD1 (6 bases). V lost 5 bases and J lost 5, with 24 bases in between. The CDR3 has 17 amino acids. In germline, CDR1 is MNHEY, CDR2 SMNVEV (reference sequence).